This T cell receptor beta chain is drawn from a study of long-term antiretroviral therapy in people with HIV. The CDR3 runs 15 residues. V lost 5 bases and J lost 3; bases outside the gene matches: 7. Germline values: CDR1 LNHDA, CDR2 SQIVND (reference sequence). At minimum, one pre-ART and two post-ART PBMC samples were obtained from each donor. It was version v3.0 of the immunoSEQ assay that was run at survey level. Assay used: immunoSEQ multiplex PCR; TCRdb lists only in-frame clones, some missing. The top ten hold about 3.5% of the sample, which has 30,000 to 40,000 clones, roughly 94% seen once. Sequenced here: unsorted PBMCs, sampled 5.1 years after starting antiretroviral therapy. This TCR was sampled from a woman between 45 and 65 years old with HIV. The rearrangement links TRBV19 to TRBJ1-5; 7 nucleotides align to TRBD1. CDR3 sequence (DNA): TGTGCCAGTAGTCTGTCGGGACAGAACAATCAGCCCCAGCATTTT. It codes for CASSLSGQNNQPQHF. The whole variable domain, filled in from reference TRBV19 and TRBJ1-5, reads DGGITQSPKYLFRKEGQNVTLSCEQNLNHDAMYWYRQDPGQGLRLIYYSQIVNDFQKGDIAEGYSVSREKKESFPLTVTSAQKNPTAFYLCASSLSGQNNQPQHFGDGTRLSIL.